This record looks at one TCR beta chain sequence and its context. Its antigen is undetermined. The CDR3 consists of 14 residues. Germline loops: CDR1 SNHLY, CDR2 FYNNEI. J lost 2 bases, V lost 5 bases, and 6 bases had no gene match. Generated by immunoSEQ multiplex PCR, the TCRdb table keeps only in-frame clones and is missing some. The sample records 25,000 to 30,000 clones, over 60% being singletons. Processing was applied to graft tissue in order to liberate intraepithelial and lamina propria lymphocytes. The sample belongs to a study of graft-versus-host responses after intestinal transplantation. Study at large: Recipients got multivisceral, liver-intestinal, or isolated intestinal transplants.

Points from the study as a whole: Allografts of one patient group, those with graft-donor T cell macrochimerism, had high graft-versus-host to host-versus-graft clonal ratios. Recipient marrow held GvH clones, some first seen in ileum or blood.

The sequence came from a human patient who received an intestinal transplant, so some T cells may come from the graft donor. Source: ileum tissue, taken 98 days after intestinal transplantation. The chain combines TRBV2 with TRBJ2-7; TRBD1 matches 7 bases. The CDR3 is CASSRDSYAYEQYF. The CDR3 DNA reads as TGTGCCAGCAGTAGGGACAGTTACGCCTACGAGCAGTACTTC.